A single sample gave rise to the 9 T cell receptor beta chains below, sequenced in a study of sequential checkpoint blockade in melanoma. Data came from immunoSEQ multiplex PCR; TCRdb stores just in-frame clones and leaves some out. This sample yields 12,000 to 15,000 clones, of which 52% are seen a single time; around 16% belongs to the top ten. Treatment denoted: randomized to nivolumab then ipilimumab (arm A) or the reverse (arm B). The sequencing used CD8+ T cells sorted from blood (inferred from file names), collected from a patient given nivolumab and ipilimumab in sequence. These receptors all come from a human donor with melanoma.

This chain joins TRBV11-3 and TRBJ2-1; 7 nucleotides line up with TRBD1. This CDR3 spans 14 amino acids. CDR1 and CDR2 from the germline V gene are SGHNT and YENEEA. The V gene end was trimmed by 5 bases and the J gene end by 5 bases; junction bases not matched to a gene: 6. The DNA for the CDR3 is TGTGCCAGCAGCCCCAGGGGGACAGACAATGAGCAGTTCTTC. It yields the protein CASSPRGTDNEQFF. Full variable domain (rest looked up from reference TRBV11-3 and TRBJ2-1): EAGVVQSPRYKIIEKKQPVAFWCNPISGHNTLYWYLQNLGQGPELLIRYENEEAVDDSQLPKDRFSAERLKGVDSTLKIQPAELGDSAVYLCASSPRGTDNEQFFGPGTRLTVL.

Here the CDR3 reads CASSQESYGVEQYF. The CDR3 region has the DNA TGCGCCAGCAGCCAAGAGAGTTACGGGGTTGAGCAGTACTTC. V is TRBV4-1 and J is TRBJ2-7; tentative D call: TRBD2 (5 bases). With 0 bases removed from V and 7 bases from J, the gap between germline ends came to 13 bases. The CDR3 is 14 residues long. Germline-derived CDR1 and CDR2 are MGHRA and YSYEKL.

The CDR3 region is CASSDAEGGELFF. CDR3 DNA sequence: TGTGCCAGCAGTGACGCGGAGGGCGGGGAGCTGTTTTTT. V and J are TRBV6-4 and TRBJ2-2; D may be TRBD2 (6 bases). The germline CDR1 and CDR2 sequences are MRHNA and SNTAGT. V lost 2 bases to trimming and J lost 7 bases, with 8 bases between them. The length of the CDR3 is 13 residues.

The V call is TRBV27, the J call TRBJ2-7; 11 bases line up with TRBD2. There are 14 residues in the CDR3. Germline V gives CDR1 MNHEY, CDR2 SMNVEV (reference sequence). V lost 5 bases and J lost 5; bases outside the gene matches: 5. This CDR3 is CASSPGTSGDEQYF. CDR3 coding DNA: TGTGCCAGCAGTCCCGGGACTAGCGGCGACGAGCAGTACTTC.

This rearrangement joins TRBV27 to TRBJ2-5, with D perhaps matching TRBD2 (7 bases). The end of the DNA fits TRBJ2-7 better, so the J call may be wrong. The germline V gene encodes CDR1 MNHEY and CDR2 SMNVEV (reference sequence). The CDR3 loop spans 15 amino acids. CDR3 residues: CASSWGRGGRYEQYF. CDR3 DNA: TGTGCCAGCAGTTGGGGGAGGGGGGGCCGCTACGAGCAGTACTTC.

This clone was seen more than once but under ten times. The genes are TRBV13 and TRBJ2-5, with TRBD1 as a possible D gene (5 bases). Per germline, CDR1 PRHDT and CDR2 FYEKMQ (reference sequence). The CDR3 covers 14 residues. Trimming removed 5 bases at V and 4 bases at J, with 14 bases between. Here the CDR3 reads CASSPRGQRETQYF. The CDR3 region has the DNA TGTGCCAGCAGCCCCCGTGGACAAAGAGAGACCCAGTACTTC.

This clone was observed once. CDR3: CASSSLRVETGESYEQYF. The CDR3 nucleotides are TGTGCCAGCAGTTCCCTAAGGGTTGAGACAGGGGAGTCCTACGAGCAGTACTTC. This chain uses TRBV28 with TRBJ2-5; the match to TRBD1 covers 8 bases. The tail of the sequence fits TRBJ2-7 better, so the J call may be wrong. Germline V lookup: CDR1 MDHEN, CDR2 SYDVKM. The CDR3 is made up of 18 amino acids.

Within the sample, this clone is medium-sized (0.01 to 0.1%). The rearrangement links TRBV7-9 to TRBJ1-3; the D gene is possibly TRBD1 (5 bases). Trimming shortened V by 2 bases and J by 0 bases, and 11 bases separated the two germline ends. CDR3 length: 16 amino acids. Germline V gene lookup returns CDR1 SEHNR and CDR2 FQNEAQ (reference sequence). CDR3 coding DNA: TGTGCCAGCAGCTTAACAGGTTACGTCTCTGGAAACACCATATATTTT. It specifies CASSLTGYVSGNTIYF.

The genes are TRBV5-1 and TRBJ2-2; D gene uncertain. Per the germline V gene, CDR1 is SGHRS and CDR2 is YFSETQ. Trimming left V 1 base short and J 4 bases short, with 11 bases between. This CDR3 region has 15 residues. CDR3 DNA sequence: TGCGCCAGCAGCTTGTGGCAAAGAGGCACCGGGGAGCTGTTTTTT. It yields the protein CASSLWQRGTGELFF.